This T cell receptor (beta chain) emerged from a study of T-cell reconstitution after alpha-beta-depleted transplantation in children. Study findings and constraints: Among T cells one year after transplant, newly produced cells accounted for most counts and diversity. About two months after transplant, alpha-beta T cells reportedly came from several hundred expanded graft clones.

During its preparation, the TCRbeta library received unique molecular identifiers. TCRdb itself ran the PCR reads through MiXCR, one entry per CDR3 protein. The sample has some 600,000 distinct CDR3 sequences, approximately 12% seen once; the top ten hold around 2.2%. This clonotype was counted many times. Its antigen is not identified. The V gene's germline CDR1 is SGDLS and CDR2 YYNGEE. Trimming cost V 4 bases and J 7 bases, with 15 bases left between them. The CDR3 sequence is 14 residues long. The sequence was obtained from a male patient younger than 18 who had a stem cell transplant for acute myeloid leukemia, so the T cells may come from the graft donor. The chain joins TRBV9 to TRBJ2-1; no clear D gene. The starting material was PBMCs, mostly from graft donor cells, obtained 360 days after TCRalphabeta/CD19-depleted stem cell transplant. For the CDR3, the DNA is TGTGCCAGCAGCCCCCGTCCACACCTAAATGAGCAGTTCTTC. Protein product: CASSPRPHLNEQFF.